This T cell receptor beta chain was sequenced during a study of blood T cell repertoires in COVID-19. Study at large: Samples of COVID-19 (acute and convalescent) were obtained from the United States, Italy and Spain.

This CDR3 is built from 14 residues. The V gene end was trimmed by 2 bases and the J gene end by 8 bases; junction bases not matched to a gene: 7. Repertoires were generated with immunoSEQ multiplex PCR, while TCRdb's copy carries only in-frame clones and drops some. The sample lists around 200,000 clones, roughly 84% occurring once. Among Cohort 3 donors, those recovered had two negative PCRs, clearance, or symptom resolution. Sequences were obtained from PBMCs or T cells enriched from blood (not recorded which). The clonotype originates from a woman in her thirties who had recovered from COVID-19. The chain links TRBV5-3 to TRBJ2-1, with 7 bases identical to TRBD1. TRBV5-3 is labeled an ORF, and its function is uncertain. The CDR3 spells CARSLHRGEHEQFF. The CDR3 DNA follows: TGTGCCAGAAGCTTACACAGGGGAGAACATGAGCAGTTCTTC.